Listed below are T cell receptor beta chains from one sample, sequenced in a study of naive and memory T cell subsets. TCRdb recomputed calls from the UMI-ligation and nested PCR reads with MiXCR, one row per CDR3 protein. Of 80,000 to 95,000 distinct CDR3 sequences detected, approximately 10% appear once; the ten largest clones hold less than 1.5%. What was sequenced was naive CD8+ T cells from blood. These receptors all come from a human donor in good health. CDR3s include the opening cysteine and the closing phenylalanine or tryptophan. D genes are given only for firm matches. Clone size is shown for a subset of rows, as once, few, many or a class of expanded clone.

v_call: TRBV24-1
clone_size: .
j_call: TRBJ2-7
d_call: .
cdr3_nt: TGTGCCACCAGTGATGCGACAGGCCGTTCCTACGAGCAGTACTTC
cdr3_aa: CATSDATGRSYEQYF

v_call: TRBV20-1
clone_size: many
j_call: TRBJ2-7
d_call: TRBD1
cdr3_nt: TGCAGTGTTGGACAGGTGATGTTCTCCTACGAGCAGTACTTC
cdr3_aa: CSVGQVMFSYEQYF

v_call: TRBV5-4
clone_size: few
j_call: TRBJ2-1
d_call: .
cdr3_nt: TGTGCCAGCAACCACCCATCACTGACAGTCCTAGGAGATGAGCAGTTCTTC
cdr3_aa: CASNHPSLTVLGDEQFF

v_call: TRBV5-1
clone_size: few
j_call: TRBJ1-1
d_call: .
cdr3_nt: TGCGCCAGCAGCCTAGGACAGTCCATGAACACTGAAGCTTTCTTT
cdr3_aa: CASSLGQSMNTEAFF

v_call: TRBV7-8
clone_size: many
j_call: TRBJ2-5
d_call: TRBD1
cdr3_nt: TGTGCCAGCAGCTCCGGACAGGGGAGAGAGACCCAGTACTTC
cdr3_aa: CASSSGQGRETQYF

v_call: TRBV5-4
clone_size: .
j_call: TRBJ2-7
d_call: TRBD1
cdr3_nt: TGTGCCAGCAGCTACGGACAGGGTGGTCCCGAGCAGTACTTC
cdr3_aa: CASSYGQGGPEQYF

v_call: TRBV6-6
clone_size: few
j_call: TRBJ1-2
d_call: .
cdr3_nt: TGTGCCAGCAGCCCGACAGCCAGATATGGCTACACCTTC
cdr3_aa: CASSPTARYGYTF

v_call: TRBV28
clone_size: .
j_call: TRBJ2-5
d_call: TRBD1
cdr3_nt: TGTGCCAGCAGTCACAGGGGAAGAGAGACCCAGTACTTC
cdr3_aa: CASSHRGRETQYF

v_call: TRBV25-1
clone_size: .
j_call: TRBJ2-6
d_call: .
cdr3_nt: TGTGCCAGCCTAGCCCGAAACAGGGCTGGGGCCAACGTCCTGACTTTC
cdr3_aa: CASLARNRAGANVLTF

v_call: TRBV30
clone_size: .
j_call: TRBJ1-6
d_call: TRBD1
cdr3_nt: TGTGCCTGGACCTCCGGGGACAGCCATATTTCACCCCTCCACTTT
cdr3_aa: CAWTSGDSHISPLHF

v_call: TRBV12-3/TRBV12-4
clone_size: many
j_call: TRBJ2-1
d_call: TRBD2
cdr3_nt: TGTGCCAGCAGCCCAACTAGCGGGGACCACAATGAGCAGTTCTTC
cdr3_aa: CASSPTSGDHNEQFF

v_call: TRBV1
clone_size: few
j_call: TRBJ2-7
d_call: .
cdr3_nt: TGCACCAGCAGCCAAGATCCCTTACTCTCCTACGAGCAGTACTTC
cdr3_aa: CTSSQDPLLSYEQYF

v_call: TRBV10-3
clone_size: many
j_call: TRBJ2-1
d_call: TRBD2
cdr3_nt: TGTGCCATCAGTGAAACTAGCGGGAGTGGGAATGAGCAGTTCTTC
cdr3_aa: CAISETSGSGNEQFF

v_call: TRBV28
clone_size: many
j_call: TRBJ2-7
d_call: .
cdr3_nt: TGTGCCAGCAGTTCGGTAGACACCGACTACGAGCAGTACTTC
cdr3_aa: CASSSVDTDYEQYF

v_call: TRBV7-2
clone_size: many
j_call: TRBJ1-5
d_call: .
cdr3_nt: TGTGCCAGCAGCTTGGGCGGGGGATCCCAGCCCCAGCATTTT
cdr3_aa: CASSLGGGSQPQHF

v_call: TRBV14
clone_size: many
j_call: TRBJ2-7
d_call: .
cdr3_nt: TGTGCCAGCAGCCGGAACTACGAGCAGTACTTC
cdr3_aa: CASSRNYEQYF

v_call: TRBV5-5
clone_size: many
j_call: TRBJ1-1
d_call: .
cdr3_nt: TGTGCCAGCAGTTACGGGTCTAACACTGAAGCTTTCTTT
cdr3_aa: CASSYGSNTEAFF

v_call: TRBV27
clone_size: .
j_call: TRBJ1-6
d_call: .
cdr3_nt: TGTGCCAGCAGTTTATGGGGGGTTTTGGAACCCCTCCACTTT
cdr3_aa: CASSLWGVLEPLHF

v_call: TRBV7-6
clone_size: .
j_call: TRBJ1-5
d_call: .
cdr3_nt: TGTGCCAGCAGCCTGGAAATAGGGGGACTGGGGCAGCCCCAGCATTTT
cdr3_aa: CASSLEIGGLGQPQHF

v_call: TRBV20-1
clone_size: many
j_call: TRBJ1-4
d_call: .
cdr3_nt: TGCAGTGCTAGAGTCGGAACAGGGACTGAAAAACTGTTTTTT
cdr3_aa: CSARVGTGTEKLFF

v_call: TRBV4-3
clone_size: many
j_call: TRBJ2-5
d_call: TRBD2
cdr3_nt: TGCGCCAGCAGCCAAGACTCGCAAGGTAGCGGGACGGGGGAGACCCAGTACTTC
cdr3_aa: CASSQDSQGSGTGETQYF

v_call: TRBV4-1
clone_size: many
j_call: TRBJ2-2
d_call: .
cdr3_nt: TGCGCCAGCAGCCGGGTCTTAGGACAGAACACCGGGGAGCTGTTTTTT
cdr3_aa: CASSRVLGQNTGELFF

v_call: TRBV10-3
clone_size: many
j_call: TRBJ2-5
d_call: TRBD2
cdr3_nt: TGTGCCATCAGTGATCGGACTAGCGGTAAAGAGACCCAGTACTTC
cdr3_aa: CAISDRTSGKETQYF

v_call: TRBV10-3
clone_size: many
j_call: TRBJ2-4
d_call: .
cdr3_nt: TGTGCCATCAGCCCAGCCGGGCACCTAGCCAAAAACATTCAGTACTTC
cdr3_aa: CAISPAGHLAKNIQYF

v_call: TRBV29-1
clone_size: .
j_call: TRBJ1-1
d_call: .
cdr3_nt: TGCAGCGTTGAACCCCGGGACGGCAACACTGAAGCTTTCTTT
cdr3_aa: CSVEPRDGNTEAFF

v_call: TRBV27
clone_size: few
j_call: TRBJ1-1
d_call: TRBD1
cdr3_nt: TGTGCCAGCAGTAGGACAGGGTTGAACACTGAAGCTTTCTTT
cdr3_aa: CASSRTGLNTEAFF

v_call: TRBV28
clone_size: .
j_call: TRBJ2-7
d_call: .
cdr3_nt: TGTGCCAGCAGGGCCGACAGCTCCTACGAGCAGTACTTC
cdr3_aa: CASRADSSYEQYF

v_call: TRBV29-1
clone_size: .
j_call: TRBJ2-7
d_call: TRBD2
cdr3_nt: TGCAGCGTTGTAATCGTAAGCGGGAGGAATTACGAGCAGTACTTC
cdr3_aa: CSVVIVSGRNYEQYF

v_call: TRBV29-1
clone_size: .
j_call: TRBJ2-5
d_call: .
cdr3_nt: TGCAGCGTTCAACCCGCGACTCTCTCCTCAATCGCCCAGTACTTC
cdr3_aa: CSVQPATLSSIAQYF

v_call: TRBV3-1
clone_size: .
j_call: TRBJ2-1
d_call: TRBD2
cdr3_nt: TGTGCCAGCAGCCAAGGTACTAGCGGGAGACTAGGCAATGAGCAGTTCTTC
cdr3_aa: CASSQGTSGRLGNEQFF

v_call: TRBV14
clone_size: many
j_call: TRBJ1-2
d_call: .
cdr3_nt: TGTGCCAGCAGCCAAACGCGGAACTATGGCTACACCTTC
cdr3_aa: CASSQTRNYGYTF

v_call: TRBV20-1
clone_size: many
j_call: TRBJ2-7
d_call: .
cdr3_nt: TGCAGTGCTCACCGGGACGCGTTATACGAGCAGTACTTC
cdr3_aa: CSAHRDALYEQYF

v_call: TRBV4-1
clone_size: few
j_call: TRBJ2-7
d_call: TRBD2
cdr3_nt: TGCGCCAGCAGCCAACGACTAGCGGGAGTAAACGAGCAGTACTTC
cdr3_aa: CASSQRLAGVNEQYF

v_call: TRBV9
clone_size: many
j_call: TRBJ2-1
d_call: .
cdr3_nt: TGTGCCAGCAGCGATAGCTCCTACAATGAGCAGTTCTTC
cdr3_aa: CASSDSSYNEQFF